This is a list of T cell receptor beta chains from one sample in a study of control samples from healthy donors and cancer patients. Assay: immunoSEQ multiplex PCR; the TCRdb copy retains only in-frame clones and omits some. Altogether roughly 140,000 clones are present, approximately 88% being singletons, with the ten largest covering around 4.7%. The sequenced sample consisted of blood. These receptors all come from a man between 25 and 39 years old in good health. Each CDR3 is given with its conserved first and last residue. Each record gives: V gene, clone size, J gene, D gene, CDR3 DNA, CDR3 protein. D genes are given only for firm matches. Some rows have no size entry. The others give once, few or many, or a class for an expanded clone.

v_call: TRBV5-1; clone_size: NA; j_call: TRBJ2-1; d_call: TRBD2; cdr3_nt: TGCGCCAGCAGTGGCGGGAGGGTGGATCGCAATGAGCAGTTCTTC; cdr3_aa: CASSGGRVDRNEQFF
v_call: TRBV6-5; clone_size: NA; j_call: TRBJ2-7; d_call: NA; cdr3_nt: TGTGCCATCCTCCGTGGGGCCGGCTCCTACGAGCAGTACTTC; cdr3_aa: CAILRGAGSYEQYF
v_call: TRBV5-1; clone_size: NA; j_call: TRBJ1-2; d_call: NA; cdr3_nt: TGCGCCAGCAGCCCGTACCAACAGGGATCCAACTATGGCTACACCTTC; cdr3_aa: CASSPYQQGSNYGYTF
v_call: TRBV5-4; clone_size: NA; j_call: TRBJ2-2; d_call: NA; cdr3_nt: TGTGCCAGCAGCGCACATCCGACAGCGAACACCGGGGAGCTGTTTTTT; cdr3_aa: CASSAHPTANTGELFF
v_call: TRBV5-6; clone_size: NA; j_call: TRBJ2-1; d_call: TRBD2; cdr3_nt: TGTGCCAGCAGCTTGCACCTCTTGGAAGCGGGGGGGCAGAATGAGCAGTTCTTC; cdr3_aa: CASSLHLLEAGGQNEQFF
v_call: TRBV11-2; clone_size: once; j_call: TRBJ2-7; d_call: TRBD1; cdr3_nt: TGTGCCAGCAGCTTAGAGGGACAGGGGTTTGAGCAGTACTTC; cdr3_aa: CASSLEGQGFEQYF
v_call: TRBV6-5; clone_size: NA; j_call: TRBJ1-6; d_call: NA; cdr3_nt: TGTGCCAGCAGTTACGGTTGGGGCGGAGGTAATTCACCCCTCCACTTT; cdr3_aa: CASSYGWGGGNSPLHF
v_call: TRBV15; clone_size: NA; j_call: TRBJ1-5; d_call: NA; cdr3_nt: TGTGCCACCAGCAGAGATAGGGGAAAGGGTCAGCCCCAGCATTTT; cdr3_aa: CATSRDRGKGQPQHF
v_call: TRBV19; clone_size: NA; j_call: TRBJ2-7; d_call: TRBD1; cdr3_nt: TGTGCCAGTAGTATTGGGGACAGTTCCTACGAGCAGTACTTC; cdr3_aa: CASSIGDSSYEQYF
v_call: TRBV5-1; clone_size: few; j_call: TRBJ1-2; d_call: NA; cdr3_nt: TGCGCCAGCAGCCCCTCACGAGCCGGGCTAGAGGCCTATGGCTACACCTTC; cdr3_aa: CASSPSRAGLEAYGYTF
v_call: TRBV18; clone_size: once; j_call: TRBJ1-1; d_call: NA; cdr3_nt: TGTGCCAGCTCACCCGGAACCAGGGGTGAAGCTTTCTTT; cdr3_aa: CASSPGTRGEAFF
v_call: TRBV5-8; clone_size: NA; j_call: TRBJ2-5; d_call: TRBD1; cdr3_nt: TGTGCCAGCAGCGCTGGGACAGGGGTAAAGGAGACCCAGTACTTC; cdr3_aa: CASSAGTGVKETQYF
v_call: TRBV7-6; clone_size: NA; j_call: TRBJ2-1; d_call: NA; cdr3_nt: TGTGCCAGCAGCTTTTGGGCAGGGTTTTACAATGAGCAGTTCTTC; cdr3_aa: CASSFWAGFYNEQFF
v_call: TRBV13; clone_size: once; j_call: TRBJ2-1; d_call: TRBD1; cdr3_nt: TGTGCCAGCAGCTTGAGACAGGGTGGTGAGCAGTTCTTC; cdr3_aa: CASSLRQGGEQFF
v_call: TRBV3-1/TRBV3-2; clone_size: NA; j_call: TRBJ2-7; d_call: TRBD1; cdr3_nt: TGTGCCAGCAGCCAAGGCCCACAGGGGGCGCGGAGGTACTTC; cdr3_aa: CASSQGPQGARRYF
v_call: TRBV10-3; clone_size: NA; j_call: TRBJ2-7; d_call: NA; cdr3_nt: TGTGCCATCAGAGACTTCGACATTTCCTACGAGCAGTACTTC; cdr3_aa: CAIRDFDISYEQYF
v_call: TRBV9; clone_size: once; j_call: TRBJ1-1; d_call: TRBD1; cdr3_nt: TGTGCCAGCAGCCCAACGGGACAGGGTCGGTTAGGCACTGAAGCTTTCTTT; cdr3_aa: CASSPTGQGRLGTEAFF
v_call: TRBV10-1; clone_size: NA; j_call: TRBJ2-1; d_call: TRBD2; cdr3_nt: TGCGCCAGCTCAGCGGGGGGGCTGGGCAATGAGCAGTTCTTC; cdr3_aa: CASSAGGLGNEQFF
v_call: TRBV4-3; clone_size: NA; j_call: TRBJ1-1; d_call: NA; cdr3_nt: TGCGCCAGCAGCCTCCGCGCGGGGGAAGCGAACACTGAAGCTTTCTTT; cdr3_aa: CASSLRAGEANTEAFF
v_call: TRBV5-1; clone_size: NA; j_call: TRBJ2-3; d_call: TRBD2; cdr3_nt: TGCGCCAGCAGCTTGGGCGGGGGGGCGACAGATACGCAGTATTTT; cdr3_aa: CASSLGGGATDTQYF